Listed below are T cell receptor beta chains from one sample, sequenced in a study of cytomegalovirus exposure and HLA in healthy donors. Assay used: immunoSEQ multiplex PCR; TCRdb lists only in-frame clones, some missing. The specimen's table records 80,000 to 100,000 clones. Sequencing was done on a sample of PBMCs. Receptors were obtained from a man over 45 in good health and CMV-seropositive. Both conserved end residues are part of each CDR3. D genes are given only for firm matches.

TRBV11-1	TRBJ1-3	TRBD1	TGTGCCAGCAGCCCTGGACAGGGGAGCGACACCATATATTTT	CASSPGQGSDTIYF
TRBV5-1	TRBJ1-2	TRBD1	TGCGCCAGCAGCTCCGCCGGGACAGGGTCGGTAGGGGGTGGCTACACCTTC	CASSSAGTGSVGGGYTF
TRBV7-2	TRBJ2-7	-	TGTGCCAGCAGCCGAGATCCCTTTTCCGCCTACGAGCAGTACTTC	CASSRDPFSAYEQYF
TRBV5-1	TRBJ1-5	-	TGCGCCAGCAGCTTGGAGGCGGCCAGCCAGCCCCAGCATTTT	CASSLEAASQPQHF
TRBV5-4	TRBJ1-2	TRBD1	TGTGCCAGCAGCTTGGGGACAGGGGGCTTCTATGGCTACACCTTC	CASSLGTGGFYGYTF
TRBV4-1	TRBJ1-1	-	TGCGCCAGCAGCCATCCCCCGCACCGGGAAAACACTGAAGCTTTCTTT	CASSHPPHRENTEAFF
TRBV6-1	TRBJ2-1	-	TGTGCCAGCAGTGTACAGCAGCCAAAATCCCAGAGCTCCTACAATGAGCAGTTCTTC	CASSVQQPKSQSSYNEQFF
TRBV18	TRBJ2-2	TRBD2	TGTGCCAGCTCACCGGGACTAGCGGGAGGCCCGAACACCGGGGAGCTGTTTTTT	CASSPGLAGGPNTGELFF
TRBV7-9	TRBJ2-3	-	TGTGCCAGCAGCTTATCGATAGTTATCACAGATACGCAGTATTTT	CASSLSIVITDTQYF
TRBV5-1	TRBJ1-2	-	TGCGCCAGCAGCTTGGCCGATGACAGTCAAATCTTC	CASSLADDSQIF
TRBV4-3	TRBJ2-1	TRBD2	TGCGCCAGCAGCCAGGAGGCGGGAGTCTACAATGAGCAGTTCTTC	CASSQEAGVYNEQFF
TRBV6-5	TRBJ1-2	-	TGTGCCAGCAGTTCTGCGGAAGAATGGGATGGCTACACCTTC	CASSSAEEWDGYTF
TRBV2	TRBJ1-5	-	TGTGCCAGCGTTGCGGGCAGCTTAAATCAGCCCCAGCATTTT	CASVAGSLNQPQHF
TRBV5-1	TRBJ2-6	TRBD2	TGCGCCAGCAGCTTCGGACGTGGCGGGGGGGACCTGACTTTC	CASSFGRGGGDLTF
TRBV5-1	TRBJ2-1	TRBD2	TGCGCCAGCAGCTTGTTACCTAGCGGGAGTCGGGAGCAGTTCTTC	CASSLLPSGSREQFF
TRBV5-6	TRBJ1-5	TRBD1	TGTGCCAGCAGCATGTCCGGGACAGCTTATCAGCCCCAGCATTTT	CASSMSGTAYQPQHF
TRBV25-1	TRBJ2-1	-	TGTGCCATCGAGACTGACAGTCCCTACAATGAGCAGTTCTTC	CAIETDSPYNEQFF
TRBV4-3	TRBJ2-5	-	TGCGCCAGCAGCCAATACAGGGGGGGTAGGGAGACCCAGTACTTC	CASSQYRGGRETQYF
TRBV7-9	TRBJ2-2	-	TGTGCCAGCAGCCCTTACACCGGGGAGCTGTTTTTT	CASSPYTGELFF
TRBV27	TRBJ2-7	TRBD1	TGTGCCAGCAGAGGGACAGGGGTTTCCGAGCAGTACTTC	CASRGTGVSEQYF
TRBV5-6	TRBJ1-5	-	TGTGCCAGCACACGGGGAGGGGGTCAGCCCCAGCATTTT	CASTRGGGQPQHF
TRBV4-3	TRBJ2-6	TRBD2	TGCGCCAGCAGCCAAGACAATCTAGCGGGAAGTTCTGGGGCCAACGTCCTGACTTTC	CASSQDNLAGSSGANVLTF
TRBV18	TRBJ2-1	TRBD2	TGTGCCAGCTCACCATATCGGGCTAGCGGGGGGAGCTCCTACAATGAGCAGTTCTTC	CASSPYRASGGSSYNEQFF
TRBV7-6	TRBJ2-5	-	TGTGCCAGCAGCTTAAATAGCGGAGAGACCCAGTACTTC	CASSLNSGETQYF
TRBV6-1	TRBJ1-2	TRBD1	TGTGCCAGCAGTGAATATAGGACAGGCTATGGCTACACCTTC	CASSEYRTGYGYTF
TRBV6-1	TRBJ1-1	-	TGTGCCAGCAGTTCGACAGGCACGGCTGAAGCTTTCTTT	CASSSTGTAEAFF
TRBV5-5	TRBJ2-1	TRBD2	TGTGCCAGCAGCTTTGCTAGCGGGAGGCCCCACAATGAGCAGTTCTTC	CASSFASGRPHNEQFF
TRBV4-1	TRBJ2-2	-	TGCGCCAGCAGCCAGGTAGCGCTGAACACTGGGGAGCTGTTTTTT	CASSQVALNTGELFF
TRBV7-9	TRBJ2-5	-	TGTGCCAGCAGTTCCCCAGGCCAAGAGACCCAGTACTTC	CASSSPGQETQYF
TRBV27	TRBJ1-1	TRBD1	TGTGCCAGCAGTTTGATCGGGACAGCTAGGGAAGCTTTCTTT	CASSLIGTAREAFF
TRBV7-8	TRBJ2-1	-	TGTGCCAGCAGCTCTTTTTTGGGGAGAAACAATGAGCAGTTCTTC	CASSSFLGRNNEQFF
TRBV7-2	TRBJ2-3	TRBD2	TGTGCCAGCAGTCCCATAGCGGGAGATACGCAGTATTTT	CASSPIAGDTQYF
TRBV13	TRBJ2-1	TRBD2	TGTGCCAGCAGCCGCGGGAGGCCCGGCAATGAGCAGTTCTTC	CASSRGRPGNEQFF